This T cell receptor beta chain came from a study of shared clonotypes between healthy human individuals. The CDR3 consists of 16 residues. Trimming removed 3 bases from V and 6 bases from J; junction bases left unmatched: 11. CDR1 GTSNPN and CDR2 SVGIG come from the germline V gene (reference sequence). TCRdb's table, derived via immunoSEQ multiplex PCR, lists solely in-frame clones and lacks some. The sample consists of around 500,000 clones, 70% to 85% of them appearing once. The material sequenced was PBMCs. This chain joins TRBV30 and TRBJ2-3; 11 bases line up with TRBD2. The TCR sequence derives from a woman aged 40 to 49 in good health. Some clones in this sample may be carry-over from other donors' samples. The CDR3 spells CAWSLGTSGAGDTQYF. The CDR3 DNA reads as TGTGCCTGGAGCCTTGGGACTAGCGGAGCCGGGGATACGCAGTATTTT.